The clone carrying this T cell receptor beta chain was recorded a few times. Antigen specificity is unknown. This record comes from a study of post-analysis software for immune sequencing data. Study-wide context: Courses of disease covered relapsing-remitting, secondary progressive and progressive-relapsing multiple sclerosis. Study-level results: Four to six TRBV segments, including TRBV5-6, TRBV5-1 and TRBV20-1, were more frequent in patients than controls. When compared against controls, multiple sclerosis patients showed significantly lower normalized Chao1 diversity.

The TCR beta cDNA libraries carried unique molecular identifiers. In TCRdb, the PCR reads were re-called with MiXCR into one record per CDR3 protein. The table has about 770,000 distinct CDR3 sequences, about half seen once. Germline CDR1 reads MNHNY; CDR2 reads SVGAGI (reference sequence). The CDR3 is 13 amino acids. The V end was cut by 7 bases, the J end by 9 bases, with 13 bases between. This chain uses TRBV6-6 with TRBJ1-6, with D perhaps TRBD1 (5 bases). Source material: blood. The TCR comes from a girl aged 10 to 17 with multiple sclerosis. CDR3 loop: CASTIQGRSPLHF. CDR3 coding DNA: TGTGCCAGCACAATCCAGGGACGTTCACCCCTCCACTTT.